The clone carrying this T cell receptor beta chain was seen a handful of times. This record comes from a study of blood T cell repertoires in COVID-19. The CDR3 runs to 13 residues. Germline lookup yields CDR1 ENHRY and CDR2 SYGVKD. V was clipped by 10 bases and J by 6 bases, with 18 bases between them. Assay: immunoSEQ multiplex PCR; the TCRdb copy retains only in-frame clones and omits some. Seen here are around 130,000 clones, 84% observed once, and the top ten hold about 1.5%. The sequenced sample consisted of peripheral blood. This sequence joins TRBV10-3 and TRBJ1-2; TRBD1 is a possible D gene (6 bases). The TCR originated in a man in his sixties with acute or convalescent COVID-19. The CDR3 here is CATQGLSRDGYTF. CDR3 DNA: TGTGCCACCCAGGGGTTAAGCAGGGATGGCTACACCTTC.